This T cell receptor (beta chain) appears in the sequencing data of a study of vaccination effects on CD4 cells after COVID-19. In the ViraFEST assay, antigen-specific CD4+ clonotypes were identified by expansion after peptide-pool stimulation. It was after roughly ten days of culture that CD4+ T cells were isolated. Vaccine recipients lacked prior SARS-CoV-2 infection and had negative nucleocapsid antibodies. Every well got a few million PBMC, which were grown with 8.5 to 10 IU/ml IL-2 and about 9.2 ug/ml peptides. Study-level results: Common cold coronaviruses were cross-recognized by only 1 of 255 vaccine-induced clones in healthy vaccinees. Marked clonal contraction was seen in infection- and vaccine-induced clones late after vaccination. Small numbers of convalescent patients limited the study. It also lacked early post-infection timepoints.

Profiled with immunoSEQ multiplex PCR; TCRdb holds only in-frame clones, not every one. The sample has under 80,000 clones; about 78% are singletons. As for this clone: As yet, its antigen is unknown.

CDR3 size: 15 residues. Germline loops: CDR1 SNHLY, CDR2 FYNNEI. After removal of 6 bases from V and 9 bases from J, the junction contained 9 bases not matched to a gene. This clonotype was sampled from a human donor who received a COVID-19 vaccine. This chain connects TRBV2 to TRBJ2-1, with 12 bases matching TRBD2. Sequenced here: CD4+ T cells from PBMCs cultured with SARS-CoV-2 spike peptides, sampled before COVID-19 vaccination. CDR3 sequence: CASRRTSGDSSEQFF. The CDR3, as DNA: TGTGCCAGCAGGAGGACTAGCGGGGATTCGAGTGAGCAGTTCTTC.